The clone carrying this TCR beta chain appeared many times. RNA transcripts yielded amplified TCR beta CDR3 regions. Primed by the HTBI set, a first-round RT-PCR was run on the TCR CDR3. MiXCR was run by TCRdb on the multiplex PCR reads, yielding one entry per CDR3 protein. The sample records hundreds of thousands of distinct CDR3 sequences, around 45% being singletons. Graves' hyperthyroidism was deemed stable given no ophthalmopathy progression within 18 months. In patients aged 18 to 65, hyperthyroidism was newly diagnosed, with duration under 2 months. Based on clinical symptoms, serum thyroxine and TRAb, thyroid ultrasound and orbital computed tomography, diagnoses were reached. Germline values: CDR1 SNHLY, CDR2 FYNNEI. The length of the CDR3 is 14 residues. Trimming stripped 4 bases from V and 6 bases from J, with 16 bases between. These data originate in a study of T cells in Graves' hyperthyroidism and ophthalmopathy.

The sequencing sample was made of peripheral blood or thyroid tissue (not recorded which). This sequence joins TRBV2 and TRBJ2-7; D might be TRBD1 (5 bases). This TCR was recovered from a woman aged 18-29 years with Graves' hyperthyroidism. This CDR3 reads CASSVIAGYGEQYF. CDR3 nucleotides: TGTGCCAGCAGTGTGATTGCAGGGTACGGCGAGCAGTACTTC.